This TCR beta chain was captured in a study of blood T cell repertoires in COVID-19. Overall study: T cells, B-cell-depleted T cells, or PBMCs supplied cDNA or gDNA.

Authors' analysis steps: Amplification of reference gene primers provided the estimated nucleated cell counts. Measured with immunoSEQ multiplex PCR; TCRdb has only the in-frame clones, and not every one. V and J calls and clone size are as listed in that table; D and trimming were resolved from the DNA. The sample has about 260,000 clones; roughly 88% are singletons. The specimen sequenced was peripheral blood. This TCR derives from a woman in her seventies with COVID-19, enrolled during active disease.

CDR3 nucleotides: TGTGCCAGCAGCGGAAGCGGGGTAAGCACAGATACGCAGTATTTT. This sequence encodes CASSGSGVSTDTQYF. V and J are TRBV9 and TRBJ2-3; 7 nucleotides align to TRBD2. V dropped 3 bases and J dropped 0; count of bases not matched to a gene: 4. The CDR3 runs 15 residues. The germline V gene has CDR1 SGDLS and CDR2 YYNGEE.